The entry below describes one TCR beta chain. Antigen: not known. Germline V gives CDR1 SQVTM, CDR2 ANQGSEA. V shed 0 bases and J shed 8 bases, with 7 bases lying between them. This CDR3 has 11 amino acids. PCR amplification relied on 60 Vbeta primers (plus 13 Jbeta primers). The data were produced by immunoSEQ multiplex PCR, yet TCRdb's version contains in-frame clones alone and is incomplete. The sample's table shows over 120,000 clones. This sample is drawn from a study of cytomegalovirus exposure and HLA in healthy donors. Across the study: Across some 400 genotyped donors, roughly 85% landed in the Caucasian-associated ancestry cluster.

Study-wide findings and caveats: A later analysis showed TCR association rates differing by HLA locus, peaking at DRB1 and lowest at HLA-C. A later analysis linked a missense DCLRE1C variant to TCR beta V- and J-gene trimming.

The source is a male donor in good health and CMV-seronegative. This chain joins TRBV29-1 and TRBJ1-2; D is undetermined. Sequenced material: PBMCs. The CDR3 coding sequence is TGCAGCGTTGAAGAGAGGGAGGGCTACACCTTC. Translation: CSVEEREGYTF.